This T cell receptor (beta chain) derives from a study of CD8 T cells in Susac syndrome (dated 2019 in TCRdb). For context, the study as a whole: The study used repertoire sequencing to test whether antigen drove CD8+ T cell activation and differentiation in Susac syndrome. CD8+ T cell repertoire clonality was compared between fewer than 13 healthy donors, some 14 Susac syndrome patients and around 15 multiple sclerosis patients.

Results the study describes overall, beyond this receptor: The TCR sequencing and HLA analysis was acknowledged to have included a relatively small number of individuals.

RNA was extracted with the RNeasy kit and roughly 0.5 to 1 ug was reverse transcribed using random hexamers. The immunoSEQ multiplex PCR assay, covering 54 Vbeta and 13 Jbeta segments, was used to amplify TCR beta CDR3 regions. To correct PCR amplification bias, a synthetic template baseline was used for both primer optimization and computational correction. In the original analysis: Reads were assigned to V, D and J genes according to IMGT and analyzed in immunoSEQ Analyzer, with only productive sequences retained. Clonality was calculated as one minus the Shannon entropy normalized by log2 of the number of productive unique sequences. For each patient and control, public and private clones were evaluated among the 100 most prevalent clones. Clones were defined as Susac-specific if absent from the healthy and MS cohorts, from around 1,000 published viral clones and from other ImmuneACCESS disease sequences. The raw public reads went through TCRdb reprocessing: fastp at Q25, MiXCR clone calling, in-frame beta chains kept. Each CDR3 protein appears once, grouped with its most common genes and DNA. These V and J calls originate from TCRdb's pipeline instead of the authors' own analysis. This sample has about 150,000 distinct CDR3 sequences in its table, and roughly 94% of those were observed once. The ten largest clones represent 0.2% to 0.25% of the sample.

High-throughput TCR beta sequencing profiled peripheral blood CD8+ and CD4+ T cells from healthy donors, Susac syndrome patients and multiple sclerosis patients. Multiple sclerosis controls were treatment-naive patients with stable or active relapsing-remitting disease fulfilling revised McDonald criteria. Bulk CD8+ and CD4+ T cells were purified magnetically by negative isolation, whereas CD8+ TEMRA cells were enriched by FACS. Blood was drawn into EDTA tubes, processed within 24 hours, and PBMCs were isolated by density gradient centrifugation. PBMCs intended for TCR sequencing were cryopreserved in liquid nitrogen and were subsequently thawed in a 37 degrees C water bath. The sorted or isolated CD4+, CD8+ and CD8+ TEMRA cells had a purity of 90% or higher. Of note for this clonotype: Its antigen target is currently unknown. Base qualities are not at hand, and no much larger clone is one base apart.

Sequenced: CD8+ T cells from PBMCs. The clonotype was recovered from a human donor with multiple sclerosis.

The CDR3 reads CASSFPGGTDTQYF. The DNA is as follows: TGTGCCAGCAGCTTCCCAGGGGGCACAGATACGCAGTATTTT. The rearrangement combines TRBV7-8 with TRBJ2-3; TRBD1 could be the D gene, as 6 bases match. CDR1 and CDR2 (SGHVS, FQNEAQ) derive from the germline V gene. The trim is 3 bases for V and 1 base for J, with a gap of 8 bases between the germline ends. The CDR3, from cysteine to phenylalanine, totals 14 residues. The sequence is cut down to CDR3 DNA, 42 bases in frame from base 1.